The sequence of this T cell receptor (beta chain) was determined in a study of blood T cell repertoires in COVID-19. Study-level background: T cells, B-cell-depleted T cells, or PBMCs provided the cDNA or gDNA that served as material.

A single count supports this clone. This CDR3 is 17 amino acids long. Trimming left V 4 bases short and J 3 bases short, with 18 bases between. Germline CDR1 MNHNS, CDR2 SASEGT. This study enrolled people aged 18 to 89 from about 26 US geographic areas. Cohort allocation depended upon clinical history that participants reported. How the authors handled the data: Nucleated cell counts were estimated from reference gene primer amplification. Only in-frame clones appear in the TCRdb table, and some are missing; sequencing was by immunoSEQ multiplex PCR. The DNA gave D and trimming, while V, J and clone size come from that table. The sample contains about 480,000 clones, roughly 90% of which appear only once.

This clonotype originated in a woman between 35 and 50 years old who had recovered from COVID-19. The sequenced material came from PBMCs or T cells enriched from blood (not recorded which). The chain couples TRBV6-1 to TRBJ1-4; D remains ambiguous. The CDR3: CASSAQANRGANEKLFF. The CDR3 nucleotides read TGTGCCAGCAGTGCACAAGCTAACCGAGGAGCTAATGAAAAACTGTTTTTT.